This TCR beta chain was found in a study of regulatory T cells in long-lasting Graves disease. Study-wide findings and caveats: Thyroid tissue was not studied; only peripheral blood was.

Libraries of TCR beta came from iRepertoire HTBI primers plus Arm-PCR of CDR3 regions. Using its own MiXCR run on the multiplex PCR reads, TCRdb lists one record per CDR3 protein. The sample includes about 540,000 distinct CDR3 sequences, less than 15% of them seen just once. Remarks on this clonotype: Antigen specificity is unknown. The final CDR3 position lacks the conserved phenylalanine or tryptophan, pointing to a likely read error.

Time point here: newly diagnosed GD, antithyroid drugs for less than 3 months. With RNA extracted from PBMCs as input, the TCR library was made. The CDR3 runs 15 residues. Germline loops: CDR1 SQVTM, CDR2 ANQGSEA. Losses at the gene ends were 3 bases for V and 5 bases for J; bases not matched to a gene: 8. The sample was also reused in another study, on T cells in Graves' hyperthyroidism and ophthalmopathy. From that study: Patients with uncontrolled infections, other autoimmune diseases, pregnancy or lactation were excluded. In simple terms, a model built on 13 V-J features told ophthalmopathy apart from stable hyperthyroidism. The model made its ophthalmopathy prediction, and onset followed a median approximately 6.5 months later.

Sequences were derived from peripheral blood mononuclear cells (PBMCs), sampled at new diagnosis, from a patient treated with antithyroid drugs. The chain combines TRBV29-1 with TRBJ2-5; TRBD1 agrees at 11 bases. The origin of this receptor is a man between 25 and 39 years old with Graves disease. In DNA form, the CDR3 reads TGCAGCGTTGAGGGGACAGGGGGTGGTGGGGAGACCCAGTACTCC. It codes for CSVEGTGGGGETQYS.